These 20 T cell receptor beta chains came from one sample sequenced in a study of vaccination effects on CD4 cells after COVID-19. Repertoires were generated with immunoSEQ multiplex PCR, while TCRdb's copy carries only in-frame clones and drops some. Of 60,000 to 65,000 clones listed, 75% are singletons. Using viral peptide pools, the ViraFEST assay grew out antigen-specific CD4+ T cells prior to sequencing. Once cultured for under 11 days, the cells underwent separation to obtain CD4+ T cells. In the vaccine recipients, nucleocapsid antibodies were negative and there was no prior SARS-CoV-2 infection. Antigen specificity for these receptors is unknown. This specimen was CD4+ T cells from PBMCs cultured with HCoV-OC43 spike peptides, taken before COVID-19 vaccination. Described subset: HCoV-OC43 spike overlapping peptide pool stimulation. Source of these receptors: a human donor who received a COVID-19 vaccine.

The V call is TRBV6-5, the J call TRBJ2-5; D is unclear. CDR3 length: 14 amino acids. The germline V gene has CDR1 MNHEY and CDR2 SVGAGI. Between the trimmed V and J ends, which lost 6 bases and 3 bases, there was a span of 14 bases. This CDR3 reads CASRRPGTEETQYF. The CDR3 coding sequence is TGTGCCAGCAGACGTCCGGGTACCGAAGAGACCCAGTACTTC.

DNA for the CDR3: TGTGCCTGGAGTGTACTCCCTACCTATCAGCCCCAGCATTTT. Its protein product is CAWSVLPTYQPQHF. The chain has TRBV30 and TRBJ1-5; D gene uncertain. Germline V lookup: CDR1 GTSNPN, CDR2 SVGIG (reference sequence). V lost 0 bases and J lost 5, with 11 bases in between. The CDR3 length is 14 residues.

This chain connects TRBV5-1 to TRBJ1-4; D is undetermined. The germline V gene encodes CDR1 SGHRS and CDR2 YFSETQ. The V end was cut by 0 bases, the J end by 0 bases, with 6 bases between. CDR3 size: 15 residues. For the CDR3, the DNA is TGCGCCAGCAGCTTGGGGGATGCAACTAATGAAAAACTGTTTTTT. Encoded protein: CASSLGDATNEKLFF.

The V call is TRBV5-1, the J call TRBJ2-2, with D maybe TRBD2 (6 bases). V gave up 0 bases and J gave up 7 bases, with 10 bases separating them. The CDR3 spans 14 residues. The germline gives CDR1 SGHRS, CDR2 YFSETQ. CDR3 sequence reads: CASSLGGDGGELFF. The CDR3 coding sequence is TGCGCCAGCAGCTTGGGGGGGGACGGCGGGGAGCTGTTTTTT. The full variable domain, its missing parts supplied by reference TRBV5-1 and TRBJ2-2, is KAGVTQTPRYLIKTRGQQVTLSCSPISGHRSVSWYQQTPGQGLQFLFEYFSETQRNKGNFPGRFSGRQFSNSRSEMNVSTLELGDSALYLCASSLGGDGGELFFGEGSRLTVL.

The J gene is TRBJ1-2, the V gene TRBV19, with a possible D match to TRBD1 (5 bases). V was cut by 7 bases and J by 1 base, with 13 bases left in between. The germline V gene has CDR1 LNHDA and CDR2 SQIVND (reference sequence). The CDR3 runs 14 residues. The CDR3 DNA is TGTGCCAGTATGGCGACAGCAATTAACTATGGCTACACCTTC. Protein sequence: CASMATAINYGYTF.

V and J are TRBV5-1 and TRBJ2-7; TRBD2 might be the D (6 bases). Germline assignment: CDR1 SGHRS and CDR2 YFSETQ. V lost 0 bases to trimming and J lost 4 bases, with 8 bases between them. The CDR3 runs to 13 residues. The CDR3 nucleotides read TGCGCCAGCAGCTTGGGACTAGGTTACGAGCAGTACGTC. Protein product: CASSLGLGYEQYV.

The rearrangement links TRBV6-6 to TRBJ1-2; possible D gene TRBD1, 5 bases. Trimming shortened V by 2 bases and J by 3 bases, and 7 bases separated the two germline ends. This CDR3 has 13 amino acids. Germline V gene lookup returns CDR1 MNHNY and CDR2 SVGAGI (reference sequence). The DNA of the CDR3 is TGTGCCAGCAGTTACGTAGGGGACTATGGCTACACCTTC. The encoded protein is CASSYVGDYGYTF.

The chain carries TRBV7-2 and TRBJ2-3; no clear D gene. The V end lost 1 base, the J end lost 5 bases, and 7 bases lay between the germline ends. The CDR3 runs 13 residues. The germline CDR1 and CDR2 sequences are SGHTA and FQGNSA. Here the CDR3 reads CASSLVWLDTQYF. CDR3 DNA sequence: TGTGCCAGCAGCTTAGTGTGGCTAGATACGCAGTATTTT. Full variable domain (missing parts from reference TRBV7-2 and TRBJ2-3): GAGVSQSPSNKVTEKGKDVELRCDPISGHTALYWYRQSLGQGLEFLIYFQGNSAPDKSGLPSDRFSAERTGGSVSTLTIQRTQQEDSAVYLCASSLVWLDTQYFGPGTRLTVL.

V and J are TRBV5-1 and TRBJ1-1, with 10 bases identical to TRBD1. Germline V gives CDR1 SGHRS, CDR2 YFSETQ. The V gene end was trimmed by 1 base and the J gene end by 0 bases; junction bases not matched to a gene: 6. The CDR3 is made up of 17 amino acids. This chain's CDR3 is CASSLLGQGSLNTEAFF. CDR3 coding DNA: TGCGCCAGCAGCTTGTTGGGACAGGGGAGCCTGAACACTGAAGCTTTCTTT.

V gene TRBV5-1 combines with J gene TRBJ2-1, with no clear D. The CDR3 sequence is 14 residues long. Looked up from germline, CDR1 is SGHRS and CDR2 is YFSETQ. V lost 2 bases, J lost 4 bases, and 10 bases lay in between. The CDR3 loop reads CASSFRSQYNEQFF. As DNA, the CDR3 is TGCGCCAGCAGCTTCCGATCTCAGTACAATGAGCAGTTCTTC.

The chain carries TRBV24-1 and TRBJ2-3; TRBD1 aligns across 7 bases. With V trimmed by 4 bases and J by 3 bases, 6 bases remained unmatched. The CDR3 has 15 amino acids. CDR1 KGHDR and CDR2 SFDVKD come from the germline V gene. For the CDR3, the DNA is TGTGCCACCAGTGACCCGGGGACAGCGACAGATACGCAGTATTTT. Translation: CATSDPGTATDTQYF.

This chain joins TRBV6-1 and TRBJ1-1; 8 positions match TRBD1. Germline V gives CDR1 MNHNS, CDR2 SASEGT. The V gene end was trimmed by 3 bases and the J gene end by 3 bases; junction bases not matched to a gene: 6. The CDR3 runs to 15 residues. CDR3 in amino acids: CASSEIGQGYTEAFF. Written as DNA, the CDR3 is TGTGCCAGCAGTGAGATTGGACAGGGTTACACTGAAGCTTTCTTT.

The sample holds a few counts of this clone. The J gene is TRBJ1-3, the V gene TRBV6-5, with 7 bases fitting TRBD1. Losses at the gene ends were 5 bases for V and 4 bases for J; bases not matched to a gene: 2. The CDR3 totals 13 residues. CDR1 and CDR2 (germline): MNHEY, SVGAGI. The chain's CDR3 is CASSRDSGNTIYF. In DNA, the CDR3 is TGTGCCAGCAGTCGGGACAGCGGAAACACCATATATTTT.

The chain couples TRBV28 to TRBJ1-1, with 9 bases that match TRBD1. The ends lost 4 bases at V and 6 bases at J; junction bases unmatched: 12. Germline lookup yields CDR1 MDHEN and CDR2 SYDVKM. This CDR3 spans 16 amino acids. This CDR3 is CASSSGPGTGFSEAFF. The CDR3 DNA reads as TGTGCCAGCAGTTCCGGTCCCGGGACAGGGTTTTCTGAAGCTTTCTTT.

This rearrangement joins TRBV2 to TRBJ1-5; the D gene is possibly TRBD1 (6 bases). The ends were cut back, 4 bases at V and 8 bases at J, with 18 bases in the middle. The CDR3 runs 15 residues. CDR1 is SNHLY, CDR2 FYNNEI, per germline. The CDR3, as DNA: TGTGCCAGCAGTGGGGTACAGGGAGGATTGGAGCCCCAGCATTTT. Amino acids: CASSGVQGGLEPQHF.

The chain links TRBV6-5 to TRBJ1-2; tentative D call: TRBD1 (6 bases). The germline V gene encodes CDR1 MNHEY and CDR2 SVGAGI. This CDR3 is built from 13 residues. Trimming took off 6 bases at V and 7 bases at J, with 15 bases between the two ends. The CDR3 DNA reads as TGTGCCAGCAGCCGGGGACAACCCCTTGGCTACACCTTC. This sequence encodes CASSRGQPLGYTF.

The chain joins TRBV11-1 to TRBJ1-1; D is undetermined. CDR1 SGHAT and CDR2 FQDESV come from the germline V gene (reference sequence). The CDR3 runs 13 residues. V was pared by 1 base and J by 3 bases, with 6 bases between. The CDR3 region is CASSLGRHTEAFF. CDR3 bases: TGTGCCAGCAGCTTAGGCCGGCACACTGAAGCTTTCTTT.

V gene TRBV18 combines with J gene TRBJ2-3; 9 nucleotides line up with TRBD2. CDR1 is KGHSH and CDR2 is LQKENI in the germline V gene. V was pared by 3 bases and J by 0 bases, with 1 base of the junction left unmatched. There are 15 residues in the CDR3. The CDR3 loop is CASSPAGGSTDTQYF. The CDR3 DNA reads TGTGCCAGCTCACCCGCGGGGGGGAGCACAGATACGCAGTATTTT.

V is TRBV6-2 or TRBV6-3 and J is TRBJ2-3; D possibly matches TRBD1 or TRBD2 (5 bases each). Trimming shortened V by 5 bases and J by 4 bases, and 10 bases separated the two germline ends. This CDR3 contains 13 residues. The germline V gene has CDR1 MNHEY and CDR2 SVGEGT. The CDR3 is CASSRGASDTQYF. The DNA of the CDR3 is TGTGCCAGCAGTCGAGGGGCCTCAGATACGCAGTATTTT.

The chain is built from TRBV5-1 and TRBJ2-1; TRBD2 agrees at 9 bases. The V segment lost 6 bases and the J segment 0 bases; nucleotides outside the gene matches: 13. CDR1 and CDR2 (germline): SGHRS, YFSETQ. There are 18 residues in the CDR3. This CDR3 is CASKDASGAPSSYNEQFF. The CDR3 DNA reads as TGCGCCAGCAAGGATGCTAGCGGGGCCCCGAGCTCCTACAATGAGCAGTTCTTC.